This T cell receptor (beta chain) was identified in a study of T cell responses to AZD1222 COVID-19 vaccine. TCRdb keeps only in-frame clones here, not all; method: immunoSEQ multiplex PCR. The sample has around 150,000 clones, just over 90% seen once. This clonotype was sampled from an adult who received the AZD1222 COVID-19 vaccine. Sequenced material: peripheral blood, taken 28 days after the second AZD1222 dose.

CDR3 sequence reads: CASSEWEGSEQYF. In nucleotides, the CDR3 is TGTGCCAGCAGTGAATGGGAGGGAAGCGAGCAGTACTTC. This chain joins TRBV6-1 and TRBJ2-7, with 7 nucleotides matching TRBD2. The CDR3 consists of 13 residues. CDR1 is MNHNS, CDR2 SASEGT, per germline. The V and J ends lost 2 bases and 6 bases, in that order; junction bases with no gene match: 4.